Shown below are 2 T cell receptor beta chains from a single sample sequenced in a study of coeliac disease. This table comes from immunoSEQ multiplex PCR, and its TCRdb copy is limited to in-frame clones, with some not included. Here the sample spans under 2,500 clones, roughly three fifths being singletons. Sequencing input: intraepithelial lymphocytes from the gut. The receptors originated from a woman between 65 and 79 years old with celiac disease on a gluten-free diet.

This clone was observed a handful of times. This chain links TRBV28 with TRBJ1-5, with D unresolved. Deletions cut 6 bases from V and 10 bases from J, with 28 bases between. CDR1 MDHEN and CDR2 SYDVKM come from the germline V gene. CDR3 length equals 17 residues. CDR3: CASRLLPFVWREAPQHF. In DNA, the CDR3 is TGTGCCAGCAGGCTCCTACCGTTTGTTTGGAGGGAGGCTCCCCAGCATTTT.

This clone has a single count. The genes are TRBV18 and TRBJ1-5, with D hard to call. The CDR3 sequence is 13 residues long. CDR1 KGHSH and CDR2 LQKENI come from the germline V gene. With 6 bases removed from V and 3 bases from J, the gap between germline ends came to 9 bases. The CDR3 nucleotides read TGTGCCAGCTCTGACTCAGCCAATCAGCCCCAGCATTTT. This translates into CASSDSANQPQHF.